Listed below are T cell receptor beta chains from one sample, sequenced in a study of cytomegalovirus exposure and HLA in healthy donors. Assay: immunoSEQ multiplex PCR; the TCRdb copy retains only in-frame clones and omits some. The table has under 150,000 clones, around four fifths seen once; the top ten hold just over 1%. Sequences were obtained from PBMCs. Source of these receptors: a human donor in good health. Each CDR3 is given with its conserved first and last residue. The D gene is left open where the match is weak. Rows may omit the clone size; those that give it use once, few, many or a size class.

clone size | D gene | J gene | V gene | CDR3 DNA | CDR3 protein
NA | TRBD1 | TRBJ2-5 | TRBV5-1 | TGCGCCAGCAGCTGGAGAACAGGGGGCGCGGGGGAGACCCAGTACTTC | CASSWRTGGAGETQYF
NA | NA | TRBJ1-2 | TRBV28 | TGTGCCACCAGCAGCGATCTGGGGCTGGGAGGCTACACCTTC | CATSSDLGLGGYTF
NA | TRBD1 | TRBJ2-2 | TRBV7-9 | TGTGCCAGCAGCGGAAGGGACAGGGCCGGGGAGCTGTTTTTT | CASSGRDRAGELFF
NA | TRBD2 | TRBJ2-3 | TRBV6-6 | TGTGCCAGCGACGGAGCGGGGGGGACCACAGATACGCAGTATTTT | CASDGAGGTTDTQYF
NA | NA | TRBJ2-7 | TRBV6-5 | TGTGCCAGCAGCCGTACAGGGAACGAGCAGTACTTC | CASSRTGNEQYF
NA | NA | TRBJ1-2 | TRBV19 | TGTGCCAGTAGTATAGAGAGCCTTGGACAGTCCCATCCCAATGGGTACACCTTC | CASSIESLGQSHPNGYTF
NA | TRBD2 | TRBJ2-1 | TRBV19 | TGTGCCAGTAGTATATCTAGCGGGGGATCATTATGGAATGAGCAGTTCTTC | CASSISSGGSLWNEQFF
NA | TRBD2 | TRBJ2-1 | TRBV5-1 | TGCGCCAGCAGCTTACTAGCGGGGGCCACGAATGAGCAGTTCTTC | CASSLLAGATNEQFF
NA | NA | TRBJ1-1 | TRBV6-5 | TGTGCCAGCAGCTACACAGCCGCAGGGAACACTGAAGCTTTCTTT | CASSYTAAGNTEAFF
NA | TRBD1 | TRBJ1-1 | TRBV27 | TGTGCCAGCAGTTTAAAGGGGACAGGCTATGAAGCTTTCTTT | CASSLKGTGYEAFF
NA | TRBD1 | TRBJ1-2 | TRBV11-2 | TGTGCCAGCAGCACTACAGGGGGCAGTTGGGGCTACACCTTC | CASSTTGGSWGYTF
NA | NA | TRBJ2-5 | TRBV29-1 | TGCAGCGTTGGGGGCCACCAAGAGACCCAGTACTTC | CSVGGHQETQYF
NA | NA | TRBJ1-1 | TRBV6-5 | TGTGCCAGCAGGTTGGAGGCGCACTCGGGAGTCGCTTTCTTT | CASRLEAHSGVAFF
once | TRBD2 | TRBJ2-7 | TRBV9 | TGTGCCAGCAGCCCCCTTAGTGGGACTAGCTCCTACGAGCAGTACTTC | CASSPLSGTSSYEQYF
NA | NA | TRBJ2-3 | TRBV7-8 | TGTGCCAGCAGCAACCGAGTGGGCCCAGATACGCAGTATTTT | CASSNRVGPDTQYF
NA | NA | TRBJ2-4 | TRBV6-5 | TGTGCCAGCAGACCTCGGGGGGCCAAAAACATTCAGTACTTC | CASRPRGAKNIQYF
NA | NA | TRBJ2-3 | TRBV5-6 | TGTGCCAGCAGCTTGGGCGGTAGCACAGATACGCAGTATTTT | CASSLGGSTDTQYF
NA | NA | TRBJ2-3 | TRBV5-1 | TGCGCCAGCAGCTTGAGCATTATCACAGATACGCAGTATTTT | CASSLSIITDTQYF
few | NA | TRBJ1-5 | TRBV14 | TGTGCCAGCAGCCAAGGTCTTTATCAGCCCCAGCATTTT | CASSQGLYQPQHF
NA | NA | TRBJ1-1 | TRBV6-5 | TGTGCCAGCAGTTTGGTTCAGGGCACTGAAGCTTTCTTT | CASSLVQGTEAFF
NA | NA | TRBJ2-3 | TRBV15 | TGTGCCACCAGCTTGGGCCTCGGGGGGCCAGATACGCAGTATTTT | CATSLGLGGPDTQYF
NA | NA | TRBJ2-7 | TRBV7-8 | TGTGCCAGCAGCGCTTCCTACGGGACCTACGAGCAGTACTTC | CASSASYGTYEQYF
NA | NA | TRBJ2-7 | TRBV27 | TGTGCCAGCCAGAGCAGGGGCCAATCCTACGAGCAGTACTTC | CASQSRGQSYEQYF
NA | TRBD1 | TRBJ2-7 | TRBV28 | TGTGCCAGCAGTGAGCGTGACAGGGGTAGCTCCTACGAGCAGTACTTC | CASSERDRGSSYEQYF
NA | NA | TRBJ2-7 | TRBV6-5 | TGTGCCAGCAGTTACCGAGGCTCCTACGAGCAGTACTTC | CASSYRGSYEQYF
NA | NA | TRBJ2-1 | TRBV27 | TGTGCCAGCAGGGTAGGGCGGGGCTCCTACAATGAGCAGTTCTTC | CASRVGRGSYNEQFF
few | NA | TRBJ1-1 | TRBV27 | TGTGCCAGCAGTTTGGGGCAGAACACTGAAGCTTTCTTT | CASSLGQNTEAFF
NA | NA | TRBJ1-5 | TRBV7-3 | TGTGCCAGCAGCCCAGGCACAGGACAGCCCCAGCATTTT | CASSPGTGQPQHF
NA | TRBD1 | TRBJ1-2 | TRBV5-1 | TGCGCCAGCAGCTTAGACAGGGGTGGCTACACCTTC | CASSLDRGGYTF
NA | TRBD1 | TRBJ1-2 | TRBV19 | TGTGCCAGTAGTTATACAGGGGGCGCCTATGGCTACACCTTC | CASSYTGGAYGYTF
NA | TRBD1 | TRBJ2-7 | TRBV29-1 | TGCAGCGTTGATCCGGGACAGGGTAGCTACGAGCAGTACTTC | CSVDPGQGSYEQYF
NA | NA | TRBJ1-1 | TRBV5-8 | TGTGCCAGCAGCTACCTTGTACAGATGAACACTGAAGCTTTCTTT | CASSYLVQMNTEAFF
NA | NA | TRBJ2-7 | TRBV5-1 | TGCGCCAGCAGCCTCGGGAGATACGAGCAGTACTTC | CASSLGRYEQYF
NA | NA | TRBJ1-6 | TRBV27 | TGTGCCAGCAGTTTTGCGGGGTCACCCCTCCACTTT | CASSFAGSPLHF
NA | NA | TRBJ2-3 | TRBV15 | TGTGCCACCAGCAGAGACCCTGGAGGGTGGGTCTCAGATACGCAGTATTTT | CATSRDPGGWVSDTQYF
NA | NA | TRBJ2-7 | TRBV10-3 | TGTGCCATCAGTGAGTCTCCAAACTCCCCACAGCCCTACGAGCAGTACTTC | CAISESPNSPQPYEQYF
NA | TRBD1 | TRBJ2-3 | TRBV5-1 | TGCGCCAGCAGCTTGGCCAAGGGGGCGAGCACAGATACGCAGTATTTT | CASSLAKGASTDTQYF
NA | NA | TRBJ2-5 | TRBV9 | TGTGCCAGCAGCCTTTCGGGGGGCGGCGAAGAGACCCAGTACTTC | CASSLSGGGEETQYF
few | NA | TRBJ2-7 | TRBV2 | TGTGCCAGCAGTGAAGTCGGACAAGGCTACGAGCAGTACTTC | CASSEVGQGYEQYF
few | NA | TRBJ1-5 | TRBV5-6 | TGTGCCAGCAGCCCTAGACAGAGTAGCAATCAGCCCCAGCATTTT | CASSPRQSSNQPQHF
NA | TRBD1 | TRBJ1-5 | TRBV5-1 | TGCGCCAGCAGCGTTACCGGGACAGGGTGGAGTAGCAATCAGCCCCAGCATTTT | CASSVTGTGWSSNQPQHF
NA | TRBD1 | TRBJ1-1 | TRBV4-1 | TGCGCCAGCAGCCCCCCAGGGGGGTTGAACACTGAAGCTTTCTTT | CASSPPGGLNTEAFF
once | NA | TRBJ2-7 | TRBV19 | TGTGCCAGTAGTAAACCAGGGACCTACGAGCAGTACTTC | CASSKPGTYEQYF